What follows are 18 T cell receptor beta chains derived from one specimen sequenced in a study of T-cell reconstitution after alpha-beta-depleted transplantation in children. The library targeted TCRbeta and was prepared with unique molecular identifiers. TCRdb independently ran MiXCR on the PCR reads; one entry per CDR3 protein. The table lists around 270,000 distinct CDR3 sequences, 10% of them singletons. The input for sequencing was PBMCs, taken before TCRalphabeta/CD19-depleted stem cell transplant. These receptors all come from a boy in the first two years of life with acute myeloid leukemia, due to receive a stem cell transplant.

This clonotype was seen many times. The chain has TRBV7-9 and TRBJ2-2; D remains ambiguous. The CDR3 length is 15 residues. V was pared by 3 bases and J by 6 bases, with 14 bases between. CDR1 is SEHNR and CDR2 is FQNEAQ in the germline V gene (reference sequence). CDR3 nucleotides: TGTGCCAGCAGCTTCAGCACTGCTCGCGCCGGGGAGCTGTTTTTT. As protein: CASSFSTARAGELFF.

This clonotype occurred many times. The V and J genes are TRBV20-1 and TRBJ1-4, with D possibly being TRBD1 (6 bases). V lost 4 bases and J lost 6, with 12 bases in between. The CDR3 runs to 13 residues. Germline V CDR1 and CDR2: DFQATT, SNEGSKA (reference sequence). The CDR3 is CSATDRTDEKLFF. The DNA of the CDR3 is TGCAGTGCTACAGACAGGACGGATGAAAAACTGTTTTTT.

This clonotype was detected many times. J is TRBJ2-7 and V is TRBV6-5; 8 nucleotides align to TRBD1. Trimming at V came to 6 bases and at J to 3 bases, leaving 7 bases not matched to a gene. Germline CDR1 MNHEY, CDR2 SVGAGI. This CDR3 contains 14 residues. The CDR3 here is CASRRDRTYYEQYF. DNA for the CDR3: TGTGCCAGCAGACGGGACAGGACCTACTACGAGCAGTACTTC.

The rearrangement uses TRBV19 and TRBJ2-3; no definite D call. V lost 2 bases, J lost 1 base, and 7 bases lay in between. CDR3 size: 14 residues. The V gene's germline CDR1 is LNHDA and CDR2 SQIVND (reference sequence). CDR3 protein: CASSILAGTDTQYF. The CDR3 nucleotides read TGTGCCAGTAGTATACTGGCAGGCACAGATACGCAGTATTTT.

The chain links TRBV10-3 to TRBJ1-1; 9 bases agree with TRBD1. Trimming took 6 bases from V and 6 from J; bases not matched to a gene: 8. The CDR3 is made up of 14 amino acids. From germline, CDR1 is ENHRY and CDR2 SYGVKD. The CDR3 DNA is TGTGCCATCAGGGCGGACAGGGGTATCGCTGAAGCTTTCTTT. Its translation: CAIRADRGIAEAFF.

This clonotype was seen many times. The J gene is TRBJ1-1, the V gene TRBV7-2; no definite D call. From germline, CDR1 is SGHTA and CDR2 FQGNSA. The V gene lost 6 bases and the J gene lost 0 bases, with 11 bases spanning the gap. This CDR3 has 14 residues. As DNA, the CDR3 is TGTGCCAGCAGTCTCGCTGCGGTGAACACTGAAGCTTTCTTT. Translating it yields CASSLAAVNTEAFF.

CDR3 DNA sequence: TGTGCCAGCAGCCCGACAGGGGGCTTGGAGACCCAGTACTTC. Translation gives CASSPTGGLETQYF. This chain connects TRBV3-1 to TRBJ2-5; 10 bases agree with TRBD1. CDR3 length: 14 amino acids. Germline assignment: CDR1 LGHDT and CDR2 YNNKEL (reference sequence). The V segment lost 4 bases and the J segment 5 bases; nucleotides outside the gene matches: 4.

This clonotype was seen repeatedly, ten times or more. This chain uses TRBV27 with TRBJ1-1, with D possibly matching TRBD1 (5 bases). The V end lost 7 bases, the J end lost 3 bases, and 18 bases lay between the germline ends. The CDR3 loop spans 15 amino acids. The V gene's germline CDR1 is MNHEY and CDR2 SMNVEV (reference sequence). In DNA, the CDR3 is TGTGCCAGCACCCACGGGGGGAAGGGGTACACTGAAGCTTTCTTT. Amino acid sequence: CASTHGGKGYTEAFF.

The sample holds many counts of this clonotype. The V gene is TRBV5-1, the J gene TRBJ2-5; D may match TRBD1 or TRBD2 (5 bases each). Trimming left V 3 bases short and J 1 base short, with 13 bases between. The CDR3 totals 15 residues. CDR1 is SGHRS, CDR2 YFSETQ, per germline. The CDR3 spells CASSSGTTVQETQYF. The CDR3, as DNA: TGCGCCAGCAGCTCCGGGACGACGGTCCAAGAGACCCAGTACTTC.

The table lists this clonotype with a few counts. V gene TRBV20-1 combines with J gene TRBJ2-3; tentatively, D is TRBD2 (5 bases). CDR3 length: 13 residues. Between the trimmed V and J ends, which lost 1 base and 5 bases, there was a span of 10 bases. Germline-derived CDR1 and CDR2 are DFQATT and SNEGSKA (reference sequence). The CDR3 sequence is CSARVGEGDTQYF. In nucleotides, the CDR3 is TGCAGTGCTAGAGTGGGAGAGGGAGATACGCAGTATTTT.

V is TRBV11-2 and J is TRBJ2-5; TRBD2 matches 8 bases. The length of the CDR3 is 15 residues. J gave up 4 bases and V 0 bases, and 4 bases lay outside the gene matches. Germline CDR1 reads SGHAT; CDR2 reads FQNNGV. CDR3 nucleotides: TGTGCCAGCAGCTTAGATGGGAGCGGGGGAGAGACCCAGTACTTC. It codes for CASSLDGSGGETQYF.

The genes are TRBV15 and TRBJ2-7, with 10 positions matching TRBD1. The CDR3 covers 16 residues. The V segment lost 1 base and the J segment 2 bases; nucleotides outside the gene matches: 5. The germline CDR1 and CDR2 sequences are LNHNV and YYDKDF (reference sequence). The CDR3 DNA is TGTGCCACCAGCAGAGTTCGGGACAGGGGCGCCTACGAGCAGTACTTC. Translation: CATSRVRDRGAYEQYF.

This clonotype was recorded at least ten times. The V and J genes are TRBV12-3 or TRBV12-4 and TRBJ2-5; D remains unclear. This CDR3 has 16 residues. Between the trimmed V and J ends, which lost 5 bases and 5 bases, there was a span of 21 bases. CDR3 sequence reads: CASSPASKTGVETQYF. CDR3 coding DNA: TGTGCCAGCAGTCCGGCTTCGAAGACCGGCGTGGAGACCCAGTACTTC.

The table lists this clonotype with a few counts. This sequence joins TRBV5-1 and TRBJ2-3; 8 nucleotides agree with TRBD2. J lost 4 bases, V lost 0 bases, and 7 bases had no gene match. This CDR3 contains 16 residues. Germline V gene lookup returns CDR1 SGHRS and CDR2 YFSETQ. The CDR3 region has the DNA TGCGCCAGCAGCTTGGGACTAGCGAGGGGAGCAGATACGCAGTATTTT. Translation gives CASSLGLARGADTQYF.

This clonotype turned up a few times. The V and J genes are TRBV20-1 and TRBJ2-7; D unresolved. V lost 3 bases and J 2 bases, leaving 14 bases between the germline ends. From germline, CDR1 is DFQATT and CDR2 SNEGSKA (reference sequence). The CDR3 has 14 amino acids. DNA for the CDR3: TGCAGTGCTAGGGTCCCCTGGGGTACCTACGAGCAGTACTTC. It yields the protein CSARVPWGTYEQYF.

This clonotype was counted at least ten times. This chain connects TRBV2 to TRBJ2-5; 9 bases are a match to TRBD1. Germline V gene sequence: CDR1 SNHLY, CDR2 FYNNEI. Trimming at V came to 7 bases and at J to 3 bases, leaving 12 bases not matched to a gene. The CDR3 runs 16 residues. The CDR3 DNA reads TGTGCCAGCAATTCCGGGACAGGGAATCCGAAAGAGACCCAGTACTTC. Encoded protein: CASNSGTGNPKETQYF.

This clonotype occurred a few times. The chain links TRBV7-7 to TRBJ2-1, with 9 positions matching TRBD1. Trimming at V came to 4 bases and at J to 10 bases, leaving 5 bases not matched to a gene. The germline V gene has CDR1 SSHAT and CDR2 FNYEAQ (reference sequence). This CDR3 has 13 residues. The CDR3 loop is CASSSKGTGEQFF. CDR3 nucleotide sequence: TGTGCCAGCAGCTCGAAGGGGACAGGGGAGCAGTTCTTC.

Ten or more counts support this clonotype. The chain employs TRBV4-2 and TRBJ2-1; 10 positions agree with TRBD2. Germline values: CDR1 LGHNA, CDR2 YNFKEQ. This CDR3 region has 16 residues. The V gene end was trimmed by 0 bases and the J gene end by 7 bases; junction bases not matched to a gene: 6. The CDR3 here is CASSQDKLAGSNEQFF. The CDR3 coding sequence is TGTGCCAGCAGCCAAGATAAACTAGCGGGGTCGAATGAGCAGTTCTTC.